The present T cell receptor beta chain was sequenced within a study of glioma-infiltrating T cells after dendritic cell vaccination. Findings and caveats of the study: TCR clonality showed no direct relationship with survival.

The table lists this clone with a few counts. The antigen is not known. The CDR3 totals 13 residues. CDR1 and CDR2 from the germline V gene are SGHRS and YFSETQ. Trimming cost V 0 bases and J 7 bases, with 8 bases left between them. Time point noted: after dendritic cell vaccination, including at tumor progression/relapse. Profiled with immunoSEQ multiplex PCR; TCRdb holds only in-frame clones, not every one. The sample carries tens of thousands of clones, around 83% recorded once. Source: blood, taken after dendritic cell vaccination. The chain links TRBV5-1 to TRBJ2-4; D unclear. The sequence came from a human donor with glioblastoma. The CDR3 bases are TGCGCCAGCAGCTTGGGAGGCATGAACATTCAGTACTTC. This sequence encodes CASSLGGMNIQYF.